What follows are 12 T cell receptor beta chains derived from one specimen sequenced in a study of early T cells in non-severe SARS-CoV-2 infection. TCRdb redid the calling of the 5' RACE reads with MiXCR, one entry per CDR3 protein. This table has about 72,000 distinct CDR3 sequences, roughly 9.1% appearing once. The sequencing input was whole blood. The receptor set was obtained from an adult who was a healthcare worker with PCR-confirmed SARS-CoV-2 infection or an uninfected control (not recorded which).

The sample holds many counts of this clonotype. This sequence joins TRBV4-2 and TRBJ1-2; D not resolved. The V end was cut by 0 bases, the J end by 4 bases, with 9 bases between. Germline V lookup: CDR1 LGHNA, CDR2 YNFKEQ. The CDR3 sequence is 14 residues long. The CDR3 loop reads CASSQDLAGYGYTF. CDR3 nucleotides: TGTGCCAGCAGCCAAGATTTGGCAGGCTATGGCTACACCTTC.

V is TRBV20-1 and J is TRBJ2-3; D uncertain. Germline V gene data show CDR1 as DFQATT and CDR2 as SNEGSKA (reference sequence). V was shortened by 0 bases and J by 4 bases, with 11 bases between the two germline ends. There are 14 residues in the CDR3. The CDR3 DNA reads TGCAGTGCTAGAGATTGGCGCGGTGCAGATACGCAGTATTTT. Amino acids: CSARDWRGADTQYF.

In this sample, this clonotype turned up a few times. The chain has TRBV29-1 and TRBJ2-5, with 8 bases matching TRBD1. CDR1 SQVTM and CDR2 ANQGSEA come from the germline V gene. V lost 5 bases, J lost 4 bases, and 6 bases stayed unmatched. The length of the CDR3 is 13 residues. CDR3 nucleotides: TGCAGCGTTACCGACAGGGGAGGAGAGACCCAGTACTTC. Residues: CSVTDRGGETQYF.

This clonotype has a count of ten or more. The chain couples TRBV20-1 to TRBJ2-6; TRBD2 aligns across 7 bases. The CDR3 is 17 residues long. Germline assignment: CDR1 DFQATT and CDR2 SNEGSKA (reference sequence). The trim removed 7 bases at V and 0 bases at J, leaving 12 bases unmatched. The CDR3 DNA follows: TGCAGTGGAAAATCGGGACTATCGGTCTCTGGGGCCAACGTCCTGACTTTC. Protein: CSGKSGLSVSGANVLTF.

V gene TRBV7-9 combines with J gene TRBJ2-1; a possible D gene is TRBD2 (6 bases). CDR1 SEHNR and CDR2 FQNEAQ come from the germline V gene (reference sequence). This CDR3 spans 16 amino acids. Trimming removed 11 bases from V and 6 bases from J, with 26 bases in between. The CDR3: CAGTLLGGRESNEQFF. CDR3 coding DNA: TGTGCCGGCACCCTGTTGGGGGGACGGGAGAGCAATGAGCAGTTCTTC.

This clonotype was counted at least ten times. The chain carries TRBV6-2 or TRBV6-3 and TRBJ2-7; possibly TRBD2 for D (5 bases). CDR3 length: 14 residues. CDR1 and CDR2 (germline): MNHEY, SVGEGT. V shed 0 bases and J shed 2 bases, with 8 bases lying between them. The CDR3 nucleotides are TGTGCCAGCAGTTACTCGATCGGGACCTACGAGCAGTACTTC. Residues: CASSYSIGTYEQYF.

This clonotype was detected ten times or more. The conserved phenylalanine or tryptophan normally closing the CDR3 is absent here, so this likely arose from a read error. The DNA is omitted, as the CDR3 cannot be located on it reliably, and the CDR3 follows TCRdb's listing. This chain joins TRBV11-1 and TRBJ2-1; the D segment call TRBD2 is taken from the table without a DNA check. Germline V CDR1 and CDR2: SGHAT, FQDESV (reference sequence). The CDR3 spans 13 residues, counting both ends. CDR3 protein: CASSLVTSGPEHP.

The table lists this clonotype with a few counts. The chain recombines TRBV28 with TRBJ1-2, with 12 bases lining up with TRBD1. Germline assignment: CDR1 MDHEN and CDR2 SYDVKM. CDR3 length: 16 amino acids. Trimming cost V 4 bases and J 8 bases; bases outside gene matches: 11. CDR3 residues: CASSSGTGGGFGGYTF. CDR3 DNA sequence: TGTGCCAGCAGTTCCGGGACAGGGGGCGGTTTTGGCGGCTACACCTTC.

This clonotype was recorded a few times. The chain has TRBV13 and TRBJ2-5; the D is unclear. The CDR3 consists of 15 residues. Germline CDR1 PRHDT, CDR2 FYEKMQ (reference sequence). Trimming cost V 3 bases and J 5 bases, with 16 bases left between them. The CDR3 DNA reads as TGTGCCAGCAGCTTGGCCCCTCCAGGTGCGGAGACCCAGTACTTC. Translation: CASSLAPPGAETQYF.

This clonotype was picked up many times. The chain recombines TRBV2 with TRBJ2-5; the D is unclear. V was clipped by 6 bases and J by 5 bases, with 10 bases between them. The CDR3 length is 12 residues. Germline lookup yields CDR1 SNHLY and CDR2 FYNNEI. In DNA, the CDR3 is TGTGCCAGCAGCCTAGGGCGGGAGACCCAGTACTTC. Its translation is CASSLGRETQYF.

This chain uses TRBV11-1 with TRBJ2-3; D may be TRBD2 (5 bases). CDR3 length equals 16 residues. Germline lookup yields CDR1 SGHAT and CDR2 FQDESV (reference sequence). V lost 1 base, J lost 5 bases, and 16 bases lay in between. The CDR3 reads CASSLVRPTEVDTQYF. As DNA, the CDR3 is TGTGCCAGCAGCTTAGTTCGGCCGACGGAGGTAGATACGCAGTATTTT.

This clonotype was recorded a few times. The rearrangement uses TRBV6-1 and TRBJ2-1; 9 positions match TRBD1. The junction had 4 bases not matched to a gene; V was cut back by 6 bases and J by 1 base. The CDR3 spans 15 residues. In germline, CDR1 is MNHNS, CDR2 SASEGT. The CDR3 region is CASRTGGPSYNEQFF. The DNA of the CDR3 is TGTGCCAGCAGGACAGGGGGGCCTTCCTACAATGAGCAGTTCTTC.